Following are 23 T cell receptor beta chains from one sample sequenced in a study of molecular identifiers for immune sequencing clone quantification (dated by TCRdb to 2017 to 2018). The library came from PCR. These reads were obtained on a NextSeq 500. TCRdb reprocessing: public reads trimmed at Q25 with fastp, clones called with MiXCR, in-frame beta chains kept. Each CDR3 protein appears once, grouped with its most common genes and DNA. The table for this sample lists about 320,000 distinct CDR3 sequences; about 22% of them were counted only once. Around 0.7% of the sample lies in the top ten. The specimen sequenced was naive CD8+ T cells from blood, with Jurkat cell RNA spiked in. The cell subset or site label here, explained by the study, means: FACS-sorted CD8+CD4-CCR7+CD45RA+ naive T cells. These TCRs come from a human donor in good health. Some libraries in this study had Jurkat cell RNA spiked in.

This clonotype was detected ten times or more. This chain links TRBV27 with TRBJ1-2; D is undetermined. V was clipped by 4 bases and J by 8 bases, with 14 bases between them. The germline CDR1 and CDR2 sequences are MNHEY and SMNVEV (reference sequence). This CDR3 has 13 amino acids. The CDR3 loop reads CASSSPDREGYTF. DNA of the CDR3: TGTGCCAGCAGTTCCCCGGACCGGGAAGGCTACACCTTC.

This rearrangement joins TRBV3-1 to TRBJ2-5; D is ambiguous. CDR3 length equals 15 residues. Germline V lookup: CDR1 LGHDT, CDR2 YNNKEL (reference sequence). V lost 1 base and J 2 bases, leaving 11 bases between the germline ends. The CDR3 bases are TGTGCCAGCAGCCAAGGAGTTCTCCCGCAAGAGACCCAGTACTTC. Residues: CASSQGVLPQETQYF.

The rearrangement joins TRBV5-4 to TRBJ1-1; no reliable D call. Trimming shortened V by 2 bases and J by 1 base, and 12 bases separated the two germline ends. The germline gives CDR1 SGHNT, CDR2 YYREEE (reference sequence). This CDR3 region has 15 residues. CDR3 loop: CASSFLAGENTEAFF. DNA of the CDR3: TGTGCCAGCAGCTTCTTGGCGGGCGAGAACACTGAAGCTTTCTTT.

In this sample, this clonotype turned up a few times. The chain recombines TRBV4-3 with TRBJ1-3; D ambiguous. The CDR3 spans 15 residues. The V gene's germline CDR1 is LGHNA and CDR2 YSLEER. V lost 0 bases and J lost 4, with 10 bases in between. This chain's CDR3 is CASSQDLLIGNTIYF. In DNA form, the CDR3 reads TGCGCCAGCAGCCAAGATCTATTGATAGGAAACACCATATATTTT.

This sequence joins TRBV6-5 and TRBJ2-3; D gene unclear. Trimming took 4 bases from V and 0 from J, leaving 5 bases between them. The CDR3 runs to 13 residues. CDR1 MNHEY and CDR2 SVGAGI come from the germline V gene. CDR3 residues: CASSSESTDTQYF. CDR3 in DNA: TGTGCCAGCAGTTCGGAGAGCACAGATACGCAGTATTTT.

This chain connects TRBV19 to TRBJ2-7; no definite D call. The CDR3 is 14 residues long. Germline V gives CDR1 LNHDA, CDR2 SQIVND (reference sequence). V lost 6 bases to trimming and J lost 5 bases, with 17 bases between them. As DNA, the CDR3 is TGTGCCAGTAGCACAATCCTCGGGTTAGACGAGCAGTACTTC. Protein: CASSTILGLDEQYF. The full variable domain, its missing parts supplied by reference TRBV19 and TRBJ2-7, is DGGITQSPKYLFRKEGQNVTLSCEQNLNHDAMYWYRQDPGQGLRLIYYSQIVNDFQKGDIAEGYSVSREKKESFPLTVTSAQKNPTAFYLCASSTILGLDEQYFGPGTRLTVT.

This clonotype came up once. It may be a read error: a sequence one base away is much more abundant. The V and J genes are TRBV7-6 and TRBJ2-7; 9 nucleotides line up with TRBD1. Germline CDR1 reads SGHVS; CDR2 reads FNYEAQ. This CDR3 region has 12 residues. The V and J ends lost 7 bases and 7 bases, in that order; junction bases with no gene match: 5. This CDR3 reads CASNSTGGEQYF. DNA of the CDR3: TGTGCCAGCAACTCGACAGGGGGTGAGCAGTACTTC.

This clonotype was seen only a few times. This rearrangement joins TRBV7-3 to TRBJ1-2; a weak D match, TRBD1 (5 bases). This CDR3 spans 15 amino acids. V was clipped by 5 bases and J by 6 bases, with 19 bases between them. Germline V gives CDR1 SGHTA, CDR2 FQGTGA. CDR3 sequence: CASSPGATIVDGYTF. In DNA form, the CDR3 reads TGTGCCAGCAGCCCCGGGGCCACCATCGTCGATGGCTACACCTTC.

A few counts support this clonotype. This chain links TRBV27 with TRBJ2-5; tentatively, D is TRBD2 (6 bases). This CDR3 comprises 12 residues. The V end lost 8 bases, the J end lost 1 base, and 8 bases lay between the germline ends. Germline CDR1 is MNHEY and CDR2 is SMNVEV (reference sequence). The CDR3 region is CASGTLQETQYF. DNA for the CDR3: TGTGCCAGCGGGACTCTCCAAGAGACCCAGTACTTC.

This clonotype was recorded many times. The chain recombines TRBV7-6 with TRBJ2-5; D could derive from TRBD1 or TRBD2 (5 bases each). Between the trimmed V and J ends, which lost 5 bases and 1 base, there was a span of 20 bases. The CDR3 length is 17 residues. The germline CDR1 and CDR2 sequences are SGHVS and FNYEAQ. CDR3 DNA sequence: TGTGCCAGCAGCATCCGCTCGAGGGGTTTCGGCCAAGAGACCCAGTACTTC. It encodes CASSIRSRGFGQETQYF. Supplemented by reference TRBV7-6 and TRBJ2-5, the full variable domain reads GAGVSQSPRYKVTKRGQDVALRCDPISGHVSLYWYRQALGQGPEFLTYFNYEAQQDKSGLPNDRFSAERPEGSISTLTIQRTEQRDSAMYRCASSIRSRGFGQETQYFGPGTRLLVL.

This clonotype has more than one count but fewer than ten. Since no conserved phenylalanine or tryptophan closes the CDR3, a read error is the likely cause. The V gene is TRBV20-1, the J gene TRBJ2-3, with D possibly TRBD2 on 5 matching bases. The CDR3 runs to 15 residues. The germline V and J ends were trimmed by 4 bases and 0 bases, with 14 bases remaining between them. In germline, CDR1 is DFQATT, CDR2 SNEGSKA (reference sequence). This CDR3 is CSANPAEESTDTQYL. CDR3 nucleotide sequence: TGCAGTGCTAACCCAGCGGAAGAAAGCACAGATACGCAGTATCTT.

V is TRBV14 and J is TRBJ2-7; maybe TRBD2 (5 bases). Germline loops: CDR1 SGHDN, CDR2 FVKESK. CDR3 length: 14 amino acids. Trimming removed 0 bases from V and 3 bases from J, with 9 bases in between. CDR3 nucleotides: TGTGCCAGCAGCCAAGAGCTAGCTTTCTACGAGCAGTACTTC. Protein: CASSQELAFYEQYF.

Concerning this clonotype: This sequence may be a read error, since a much larger clone differs from it by one base. This chain links TRBV27 with TRBJ1-6; 7 nucleotides align to TRBD1. Germline V CDR1 and CDR2: MNHEY, SMNVEV (reference sequence). CDR3 length: 14 amino acids. The CDR3 reads CASTPGQLNSPLRF. DNA for the CDR3: TGTGCCAGCACTCCGGGACAGCTTAATTCACCCCTCCGCTTT.

The V and J genes are TRBV7-2 and TRBJ2-3; D might be TRBD2 (5 bases). V was trimmed by 1 base and J by 0 bases, leaving 14 bases between them. Germline values: CDR1 SGHTA, CDR2 FQGNSA. The CDR3 is 17 residues long. The CDR3 DNA is TGTGCCAGCAGCTTAGACGGTGTGACTACGAGCACAGATACGCAGTATTTT. Its protein product is CASSLDGVTTSTDTQYF.

The J gene is TRBJ2-1, the V gene TRBV6-2 or TRBV6-3; possibly TRBD2 for D (6 bases). Trimming removed 2 bases at V and 4 bases at J, with 18 bases between. CDR1 MNHEY and CDR2 SVGEGT come from the germline V gene. The CDR3 length is 17 residues. The CDR3 nucleotides read TGTGCCAGCAGTTACCCCACGTACGGGAGACTATACAATGAGCAGTTCTTC. Translation gives CASSYPTYGRLYNEQFF.

The chain recombines TRBV3-1 with TRBJ2-7; the D gene is possibly TRBD2 (5 bases). CDR3 length equals 16 residues. V lost 0 bases and J 1 base, leaving 13 bases between the germline ends. Germline CDR1 LGHDT, CDR2 YNNKEL (reference sequence). In DNA, the CDR3 is TGTGCCAGCAGCCAAGAAGTAATAGCGCTGTCCTACGAGCAGTACTTC. Translated: CASSQEVIALSYEQYF.

This clonotype was recorded at least ten times. V is TRBV14 and J is TRBJ1-2; D gene unclear. The ends were cut back, 4 bases at V and 2 bases at J, with 11 bases in the middle. CDR1 and CDR2 from the germline V gene are SGHDN and FVKESK. The CDR3 totals 14 residues. CDR3: CASSLVTGNYGYTF. The CDR3 region has the DNA TGTGCCAGCAGCCTCGTGACGGGGAACTATGGCTACACCTTC. The full variable domain, completed using reference TRBV14 and TRBJ1-2, is EAGVTQFPSHSVIEKGQTVTLRCDPISGHDNLYWYRRVMGKEIKFLLHFVKESKQDESGMPNNRFLAERTGGTYSTLKVQPAELEDSGVYFCASSLVTGNYGYTFGSGTRLTVV.

Concerning this clonotype: Mismatch with germline at one junction end may stem from a read error. The CDR3 reads CASSTDRQSSYKQYF. CDR3 nucleotides: TGTGCCAGCAGTACGGACAGGCAGAGCTCCTACAAGCAGTACTTC. The chain links TRBV28 to TRBJ2-7; the match to TRBD1 covers 7 bases. Germline values: CDR1 MDHEN, CDR2 SYDVKM. The CDR3 sequence is 15 residues long.

This clonotype has a count of ten or more. The J gene is TRBJ2-4, the V gene TRBV12-3 or TRBV12-4, with TRBD1 as a possible D gene (6 bases). The ends were cut back, 5 bases at V and 0 bases at J, with 17 bases in the middle. The CDR3 runs 17 residues. The CDR3 region is CASSPRQEILAKNIQYF. The CDR3 DNA reads TGTGCCAGCAGTCCCCGACAGGAGATACTAGCCAAAAACATTCAGTACTTC.

This clonotype was observed many times. This chain uses TRBV6-2 or TRBV6-3 with TRBJ2-3, with 14 bases aligning to TRBD2. Germline CDR1 reads MNHEY; CDR2 reads SVGEGT. V shed 5 bases, J shed 1 base, and the junction held 8 bases outside the gene matches. The CDR3 length is 18 residues. The CDR3 sequence is CASSTGLAGGSRTDTQYF. In DNA form, the CDR3 reads TGTGCCAGCAGTACTGGACTAGCGGGAGGATCCCGCACAGATACGCAGTATTTT.

The chain combines TRBV9 with TRBJ2-5; D is uncertain. Germline CDR1 and CDR2: SGDLS and YYNGEE. Trimming took off 0 bases at V and 0 bases at J, with 3 bases between the two ends. CDR3 length: 13 residues. The CDR3 sequence is CASSVANQETQYF. For the CDR3, the DNA is TGTGCCAGCAGCGTAGCTAACCAAGAGACCCAGTACTTC. The whole variable domain, filled in from reference TRBV9 and TRBJ2-5, reads DSGVTQTPKHLITATGQRVTLRCSPRSGDLSVYWYQQSLDQGLQFLIQYYNGEERAKGNILERFSAQQFPDLHSELNLSSLELGDSALYFCASSVANQETQYFGPGTRLLVL.

This clonotype is a singleton in its sample. The junction and the germline gene differ at one end; a read error may be behind it. The CDR3 loop is CASSEDPGTGNTGELFF. CDR3 DNA: TGCGCCAGCAGCGAAGATCCAGGGACAGGGAACACCGGGGAGCTGTTTTTT. The chain employs TRBV4-3 and TRBJ2-2; 8 bases agree with TRBD1. The CDR3 contains 17 residues. Germline V gives CDR1 LGHNA, CDR2 YSLEER.

This clonotype has at least ten counts. CDR3 DNA: TGCGCCAGCAGCCAAGTTCTCCCAGATACGCAGTATTTT. Protein: CASSQVLPDTQYF. This chain connects TRBV4-1 to TRBJ2-3; D call uncertain. There are 13 residues in the CDR3. V lost 1 base, J lost 4 bases, and 6 bases lay in between. Germline CDR1 is MGHRA and CDR2 is YSYEKL.